This T cell receptor beta chain emerged from a study of shared clonotypes between healthy human individuals (dated by TCRdb to between 2020 and 2021). With regard to the full study: Two women and a few men aged 18 to 49 years were included in the cohort. Per donor, three plates each were used for CD4 naive and CD4 memory, two for CD8 naive, and one for CD8 memory. Blood TCR repertoires of roughly five healthy adults were deeply sequenced to estimate repertoire size and the extent of clonotype sharing between individuals. To increase sequencing depth and limit assay-specific biases, TCR repertoire library preparation and sequencing were carried out by different laboratories using diverse techniques. Leukapheresis yielded between about 0.85 and 10 billion PBMCs per donor. On the study overall, not on this receptor specifically: Pairwise subsampling indicated that sequencing depth was expected to affect the degree of clonotype sharing among donors. Sampling was restricted to blood, and TCR repertoires in tissue are likely to differ from TCR repertoires in blood. Because the study included only a small number of donors, the genetic and exposure-history diversity represented was limited. Roughly 5% of naive CD4, 3.5% of naive CD8, around 2.3% of memory CD4, and 0.35% to 0.5% of memory CD8 clonotypes were shared across several donors. Rarefaction of sorted-subset datasets indicated incomplete sequencing despite the large sequencing depth. Larger estimated clonotype richness was generally found for naive subsets than for memory subsets. Clonotypes shared by all four sorted-subset donors showed higher generation probabilities than non-shared clonotypes.

TCR CDR3 regions were amplified from genomic DNA by multiplex PCR using the deep immunoSEQ assay. Extracted genomic DNA from each cell subset was distributed evenly across all wells of several immunoSEQ 96-well plates, and each plate was treated as a replicate. Each replicate PCR for sorted subsets received roughly 0.2 ug genomic DNA, equal to tens of thousands of T cell genomes. The purified libraries were quantified using a Qubit 3.0 fluorometer, sized with a Bioanalyzer 2100, and then quantified again using the KAPA Library Quantification kit. Every immunoSEQ 96-well plate was sequenced on a dedicated single-read 150-cycle Illumina NextSeq 550 flow cell. The authors processed their data as follows. Because only junctional sequences without quality scores were contained in the immunoSEQ output, filtering matching that applied to full-length reads could not be performed. To assign V/J genes and CDR3, sequences were annotated against IMGT germline references using PyIR, a Python wrapper for IgBLAST v1.9. Any read was removed if the V/J assignment was weak (E-value above 1e-6), the CDR3 was missing, or the read contained stop codons, out-of-frame junctions, or ambiguous translated residues. V3J clonotypes were defined by identical inferred V gene, J gene, and CDR3 amino acid sequence. The percentage overlap between two repertoires was calculated by dividing the number of shared unique clonotypes by the size of the smaller repertoire. Three approaches were used to assess repertoire richness: RTK rarefaction, the Chao1 estimator, and Recon v2.1 estimates of unobserved clonotypes. Generation probabilities were computed with OLGA for all TCRbeta clonotypes obtained by the gDNA method from four donors. In its TCRdb copy, this immuneACCESS table keeps in-frame sequences only and misses some clones. Where compared with another copy, unresolved V genes explain less than half of these, and the others have no known cause. For V, J and clone size, that table is used; D and trimming come from the DNA. The sample records about 300,000 clones, about 74% of which are singletons. The ten biggest clones cover 10% of the sample.

As to this clone: Its antigen is unknown. No clone much larger than this one lies a single base away; base qualities are absent.

Healthy HIV-negative adults with no recently reported acute infections or vaccinations were included as donors. Only Caucasian adults living in Nashville, Tennessee, USA were represented among the donors. CD4+ T cells were enriched through magnetic negative selection, after which naive cells were positively selected on CD45RA and the remaining negative fraction served as the memory subset. Blood was obtained by leukapheresis, after which PBMCs were separated by Ficoll-Histopaque density gradient centrifugation and cryopreserved in liquid nitrogen vapor phase. Analytical flow cytometry was used to check the purity and quantity of each magnetically sorted T cell population. Genomic DNA was isolated from every sorted fraction and measured by UV absorbance on a Nanodrop 2000c. From its cysteine to its phenylalanine, the CDR3 spans 14 amino acids. CDR3 DNA only is kept here, 42 bases in frame from base 1. CDR1 and CDR2 are drawn from the germline V gene: SQVTM, ANQGSEA. After removal of 5 bases from V and 2 bases from J, the junction retains 6 bases not matched to a gene.

This receptor was taken from a man between 25 and 39 years old in good health. The V and J genes are TRBV29-1 and TRBJ2-7, with 10 bases matching TRBD1. Sequenced: memory CD4+ T cells sorted from blood. In light of the paper, this sample's cell subset or site label describes: CD45RA-negative fraction. In nucleotides, the sequence is TGCAGCGTTCAACGCGGGACAGGGGCCTACGAGCAGTACTTC. It encodes CSVQRGTGAYEQYF.